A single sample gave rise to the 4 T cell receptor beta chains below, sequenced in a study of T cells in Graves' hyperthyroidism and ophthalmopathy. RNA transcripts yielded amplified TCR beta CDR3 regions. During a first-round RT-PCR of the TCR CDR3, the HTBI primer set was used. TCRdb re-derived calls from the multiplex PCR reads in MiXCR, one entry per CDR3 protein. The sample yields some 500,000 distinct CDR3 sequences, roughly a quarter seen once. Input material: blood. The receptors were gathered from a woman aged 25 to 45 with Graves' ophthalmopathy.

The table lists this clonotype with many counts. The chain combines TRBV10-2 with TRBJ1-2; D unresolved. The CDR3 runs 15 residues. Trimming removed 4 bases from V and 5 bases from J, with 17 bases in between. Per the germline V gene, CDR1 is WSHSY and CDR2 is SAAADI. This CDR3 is CASSVRLDPKYGYTF. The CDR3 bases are TGCGCCAGCAGTGTTCGTTTGGACCCCAAATATGGCTACACCTTC.

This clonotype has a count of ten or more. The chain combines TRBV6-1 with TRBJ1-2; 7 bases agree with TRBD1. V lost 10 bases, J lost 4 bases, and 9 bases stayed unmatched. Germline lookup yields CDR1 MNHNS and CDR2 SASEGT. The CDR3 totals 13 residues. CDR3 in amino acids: CAIKDRPFYGYTF. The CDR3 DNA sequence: TGTGCCATCAAGGACAGGCCGTTCTATGGCTACACCTTC.

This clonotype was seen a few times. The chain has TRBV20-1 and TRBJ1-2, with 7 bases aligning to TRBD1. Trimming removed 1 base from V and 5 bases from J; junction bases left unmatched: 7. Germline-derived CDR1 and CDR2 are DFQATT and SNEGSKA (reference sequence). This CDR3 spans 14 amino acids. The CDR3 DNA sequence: TGCAGTGCTAGAGTCGGACAGGAGTTATATGGCTACACCTTC. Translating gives CSARVGQELYGYTF.

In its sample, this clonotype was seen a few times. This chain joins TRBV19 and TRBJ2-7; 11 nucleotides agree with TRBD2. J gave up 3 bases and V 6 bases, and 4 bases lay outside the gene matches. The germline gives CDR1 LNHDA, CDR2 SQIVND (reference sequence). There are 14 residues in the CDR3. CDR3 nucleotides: TGTGCCAGTAGCCGACTAGCGGGGTACTACGAGCAGTACTTC. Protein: CASSRLAGYYEQYF.